This T cell receptor (beta chain) was recorded in a study of identical twins. Regarding the study as a whole: Abundant beta clonotypes from cord blood had fewer insertions, unlike memory repertoires, which showed none.

A single record per CDR3 protein comes from TCRdb applying MiXCR to the 5' RACE reads. The sample gives hundreds of thousands of distinct CDR3 sequences, over 8.5% of which show up once; around 0.98% is in the top ten. This CDR3 is 11 amino acids long. V lost 7 bases and J 3 bases, leaving 6 bases between the germline ends. For this clonotype: What it binds is not known. A much bigger clone sits one base away, suggesting this may be a read error.

These same records also appear under a second study, on yellow fever vaccine responses in identical twins.

The sequenced sample consisted of PBMCs. The origin of this receptor is a woman between 18 and 30 years old in good health. The chain joins TRBV12-3 or TRBV12-4 to TRBJ1-1; D is undetermined. For the CDR3, the DNA is TGTGCCAGCAAAGGGTACACTGAAGCTTTCTTT. This encodes CASKGYTEAFF.